This T cell receptor beta chain was sequenced in a study of post-analysis software for immune sequencing data (dated by TCRdb to 2013 to 2016). Broadly, across the study: The recorded disease courses included relapsing-remitting, secondary progressive and progressive-relapsing multiple sclerosis, and some patients had no subtype annotation. A subset of samples was prepared in parallel using single-end sample barcoding, then pooled and co-amplified after Illumina adapter ligation. The patient repertoires were compared against roughly 12 previously published healthy control repertoires obtained from donors aged roughly 6 to 28 years.

With respect to this clonotype: Its antigen remains unidentified. No qualities accompany the bases; no much larger clone lies one base away.

CDR1 and CDR2, per the germline V gene, are SQVTM and ANQGSEA. The cysteine opens and the phenylalanine closes a CDR3 of 15 amino acids. Only the CDR3 portion is preserved as DNA: 45 bases, with reading frame beginning at the first base. The junction shows trimming of 0 bases on V and 6 bases on J, and the gene matches do not reach 8 bases of it. Library method: PCR. The sequencing machine was an Illumina HiSeq 2500. To reduce PCR and sequencing biases, unique molecular identifiers were incorporated into the TCR beta cDNA libraries. About 0.5 million cDNA molecules were obtained for every 1 to 10 million input T cells, so each molecule roughly corresponded to one T cell. Patient libraries were prepared and sequenced with the same protocol used for the earlier healthy control dataset. Samples belonging to the same batch were prepared together, multiplexed and sequenced on a shared HiSeq lane. The source study handled its data this way. Raw barcoded reads were processed with MIGEC, discarding single-read molecular identifier groups before consensus assembly and CDR3 extraction. Clonotype tables were post-analysed with VDJtools, and diversity was normalized by down-sampling all datasets to the smallest sample size. To correct batch-related cross-sample contamination, repertoire overlap clustering matched CDR3 amino acid sequences but not nucleotide sequences. In TCRdb, the public reads were trimmed at Q25 with fastp and aligned with MiXCR, with productive beta chains retained. Each entry is one CDR3 protein sequence, shown with its most common DNA and genes. The V and J calls here are based on TCRdb, not the publication. This sample lists approximately 630,000 distinct CDR3 sequences; 59% were detected once. Around 10% of the sample lies in the top ten.

To demonstrate the VDJtools post-analysis software, TCR beta repertoires were profiled from the peripheral blood of more than ten young patients with multiple sclerosis. The patients with multiple sclerosis were children and adolescents between about 6 and 16 years of age. Overall results and qualifications from the work: Normalized Chao1 diversity was significantly lower in multiple sclerosis patients than controls, suggesting substantial peripheral T-cell clonal expansion. Patients showed significantly higher frequencies than controls for roughly 5 TRBV segments, among them TRBV5-6, TRBV5-1 and TRBV20-1. Direct clustering with F measure revealed strong co-clustering of samples prepared in the same batch, which led to a batch-effect correction. The control group was slightly older than the multiple sclerosis patient group.

The V and J segments used are TRBV29-1 and TRBJ2-1; a stretch of 7 junction bases matches TRBD1. The source is a girl aged 2-10 years with multiple sclerosis. The specimen was blood. This receptor has the CDR3 CSVEDRRDSVNEQFF. The DNA is as follows: TGCAGCGTTGAAGATCGACGGGACAGCGTCAATGAGCAGTTCTTC.